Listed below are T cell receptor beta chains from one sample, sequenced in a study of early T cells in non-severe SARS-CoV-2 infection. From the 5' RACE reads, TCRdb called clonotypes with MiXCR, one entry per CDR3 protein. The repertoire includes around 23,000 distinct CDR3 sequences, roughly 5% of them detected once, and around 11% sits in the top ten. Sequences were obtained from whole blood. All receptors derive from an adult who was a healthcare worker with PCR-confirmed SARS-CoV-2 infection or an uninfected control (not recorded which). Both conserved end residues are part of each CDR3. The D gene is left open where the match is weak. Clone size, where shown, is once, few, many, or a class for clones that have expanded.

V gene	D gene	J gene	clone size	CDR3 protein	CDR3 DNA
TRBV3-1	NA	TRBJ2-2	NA	CASSPIAGELFF	TGTGCCAGCAGCCCAATCGCCGGGGAGCTGTTTTTT
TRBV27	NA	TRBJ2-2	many	CASSFGGTNTGELFF	TGTGCCAGCAGTTTTGGAGGGACGAACACCGGGGAGCTGTTTTTT
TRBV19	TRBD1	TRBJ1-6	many	CASSIPGQRRNSPLHF	TGTGCCAGTAGTATACCGGGACAGCGCAGGAATTCACCCCTCCACTTT
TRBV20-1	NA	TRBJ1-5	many	CSAREEYQPQHF	TGCAGTGCTAGAGAGGAGTATCAGCCCCAGCATTTT
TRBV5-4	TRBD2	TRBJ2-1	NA	CASSPLAGSYNEQFF	TGTGCCAGCAGCCCTTTAGCGGGCTCCTACAATGAGCAGTTCTTC
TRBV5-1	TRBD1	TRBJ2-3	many	CASSSWTGSADTQYF	TGCGCCAGCAGCTCCTGGACAGGGTCGGCAGATACGCAGTATTTT
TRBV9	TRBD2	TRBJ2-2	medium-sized	CASSPRAGVVTGELFF	TGTGCCAGCAGCCCGAGAGCGGGAGTTGTCACCGGGGAGCTGTTTTTT
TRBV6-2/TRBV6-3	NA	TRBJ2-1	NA	CASSYSRANNEQFF	TGTGCCAGCAGTTACTCCCGGGCCAACAATGAGCAGTTCTTC
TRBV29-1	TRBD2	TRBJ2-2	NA	CSVEDSGMNTGELFF	TGCAGCGTTGAAGATAGCGGGATGAACACCGGGGAGCTGTTTTTT
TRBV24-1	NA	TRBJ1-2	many	CATSNGYTF	TGTGCCACCAGTAATGGCTACACCTTC
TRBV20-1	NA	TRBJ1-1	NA	CSATERREAFF	TGCAGTGCTACAGAAAGACGTGAAGCTTTCTTT
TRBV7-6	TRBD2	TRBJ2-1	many	CASSFQPLAGGYNEQFF	TGTGCCAGCAGCTTCCAACCCCTAGCGGGAGGCTACAATGAGCAGTTCTTC
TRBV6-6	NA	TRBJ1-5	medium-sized	CASSEDLDSRYSNQPQHF	TGTGCCAGCAGTGAGGACCTTGACAGCCGATATAGCAATCAGCCCCAGCATTTT
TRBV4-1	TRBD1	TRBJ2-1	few	CASSQDRGQGANKQFF	TGCGCCAGCAGCCAAGATAGGGGACAGGGGGCGAATAAGCAGTTCTTC
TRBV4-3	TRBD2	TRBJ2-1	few	CASSQDPVAGGPSSYNEQFF	TGCGCCAGCAGCCAAGATCCGGTAGCGGGAGGGCCAAGCTCCTACAATGAGCAGTTCTTC
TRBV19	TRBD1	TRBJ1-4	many	CASNKGQEIEKLFF	TGTGCCAGTAACAAGGGACAGGAGATCGAAAAACTGTTTTTT
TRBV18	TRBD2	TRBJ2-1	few	CASSPPLAGGYEQFF	TGTGCCAGCTCACCACCACTAGCGGGAGGGTATGAGCAGTTCTTC
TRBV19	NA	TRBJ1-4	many	CASAAGADDNEKLFF	TGTGCCAGTGCCGCAGGGGCGGACGATAATGAAAAACTGTTTTTT
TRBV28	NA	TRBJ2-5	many	CASSQGGAGETQYF	TGTGCCAGCAGTCAAGGCGGAGCAGGAGAGACCCAGTACTTC
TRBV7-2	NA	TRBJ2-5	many	CASSSLSRGLETQYF	TGTGCCAGCAGCTCCTTGAGCCGTGGATTAGAGACCCAGTACTTC
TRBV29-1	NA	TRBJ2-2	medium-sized	CSIIQGVGRELFF	TGCAGCATAATCCAAGGGGTGGGCCGGGAGCTGTTTTTT
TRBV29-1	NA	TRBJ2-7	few	CSVGKEENLGQYF	TGCAGCGTTGGCAAGGAGGAAAACCTTGGGCAGTACTTC
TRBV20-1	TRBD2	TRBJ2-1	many	CSASSREGLYNEQFF	TGCAGTGCTAGTTCGCGGGAGGGGCTCTACAATGAGCAGTTCTTC
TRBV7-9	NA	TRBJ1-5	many	CASSFSTVSNQPQHF	TGTGCCAGCAGCTTCTCAACAGTTTCTAATCAGCCCCAGCATTTT
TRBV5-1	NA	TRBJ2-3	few	CASSPSDTLRDTQYF	TGCGCCAGCAGTCCTTCAGACACCTTGAGGGATACGCAGTATTTT
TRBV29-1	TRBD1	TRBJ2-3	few	CSVEGDRTLSQYF	TGCAGCGTTGAAGGGGACAGGACCCTCTCGCAGTATTTT
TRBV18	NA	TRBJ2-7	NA	CASSPPRNERYEQYF	TGTGCCAGCTCACCACCTCGAAACGAGAGGTACGAGCAGTACTTC
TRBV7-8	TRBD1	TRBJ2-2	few	CASSLGDRGTGELFF	TGTGCCAGCAGCTTAGGGGACAGGGGAACCGGGGAGCTGTTTTTT
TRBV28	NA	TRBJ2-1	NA	CASREIKRVEQFF	TGTGCCAGCAGGGAAATAAAGCGTGTTGAGCAGTTCTTC
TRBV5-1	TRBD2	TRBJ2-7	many	CASSLVPSGASYEQYF	TGCGCCAGCAGCTTGGTCCCTAGCGGGGCCTCCTACGAGCAGTACTTC
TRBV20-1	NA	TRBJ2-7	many	CSAPAGNSYEQYF	TGCAGTGCCCCGGCCGGGAATTCCTACGAGCAGTACTTC
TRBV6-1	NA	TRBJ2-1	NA	CASSEAWGSLINEQFF	TGTGCCAGCAGTGAAGCTTGGGGGAGTCTGATCAATGAGCAGTTCTTC
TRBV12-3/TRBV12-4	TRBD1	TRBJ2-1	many	CASNQGESSYNEQFF	TGTGCCAGCAATCAGGGGGAGAGCTCCTACAATGAGCAGTTCTTC
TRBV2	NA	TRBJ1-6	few	CASRLTVVNSPLHF	TGTGCCAGCAGATTGACAGTAGTAAATTCACCCCTCCACTTT
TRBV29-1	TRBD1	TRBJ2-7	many	CSVEDLVQGAPYEQYF	TGCAGCGTTGAAGATCTTGTACAGGGGGCCCCCTACGAGCAGTACTTC
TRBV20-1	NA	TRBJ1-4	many	CSARDLGTNEKLFF	TGCAGTGCTAGAGACCTAGGGACTAATGAAAAACTGTTTTTT
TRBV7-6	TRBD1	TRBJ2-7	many	CASSFGQAYEQYF	TGTGCCAGCAGCTTCGGACAGGCCTACGAGCAGTACTTC
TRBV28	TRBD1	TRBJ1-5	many	CASSSPPRGNQPQHF	TGTGCCAGCAGTTCCCCACCCAGGGGGAATCAGCCCCAGCATTTT
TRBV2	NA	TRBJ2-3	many	CASFAFQGTDTQYF	TGTGCCAGCTTTGCGTTCCAGGGCACAGATACGCAGTATTTT
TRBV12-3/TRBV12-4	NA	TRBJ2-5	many	CASSLYPGEGQETQYF	TGTGCCAGCAGTTTGTATCCCGGAGAGGGCCAAGAGACCCAGTACTTC
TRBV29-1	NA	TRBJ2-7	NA	CSVTTPPSSYEQYF	TGCAGCGTTACGACTCCTCCTAGCTCCTACGAGCAGTACTTC
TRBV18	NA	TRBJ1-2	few	CASSPGSPNANYGYTF	TGTGCCAGCTCACCAGGGTCTCCAAACGCTAACTATGGCTACACCTTC
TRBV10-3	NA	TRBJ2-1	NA	CAISQWAYNEQFF	TGTGCCATCAGTCAATGGGCCTACAATGAGCAGTTCTTC
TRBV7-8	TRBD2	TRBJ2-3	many	CASSLGTGTRVDTQYF	TGTGCCAGCAGCTTGGGCACCGGGACTAGGGTAGATACGCAGTATTTT
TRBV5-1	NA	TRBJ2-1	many	CASSLAWIGKTKNEQFF	TGCGCCAGCAGCTTGGCTTGGATAGGGAAAACTAAGAATGAGCAGTTCTTC
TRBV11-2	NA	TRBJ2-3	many	CASSLDGLSQYF	TGTGCCAGCAGCTTAGATGGACTGTCCCAGTATTTT
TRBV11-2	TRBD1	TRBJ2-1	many	CASSLGTGAYNEQFF	TGTGCCAGCAGCTTAGGGACAGGGGCCTACAATGAGCAGTTCTTC
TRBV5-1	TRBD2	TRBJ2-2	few	CASSLLAAGELFF	TGCGCCAGCAGCTTACTAGCGGCCGGGGAGCTGTTTTTT
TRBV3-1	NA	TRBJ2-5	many	CASSQDQFRGGAETQYF	TGTGCCAGCAGCCAAGATCAATTCCGCGGAGGGGCGGAGACCCAGTACTTC
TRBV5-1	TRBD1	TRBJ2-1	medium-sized	CASSLRTGDLGEQFF	TGCGCCAGCAGCTTACGGACAGGGGATCTTGGCGAGCAGTTCTTC
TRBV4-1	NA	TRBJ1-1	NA	CASSQDLNEAFF	TGCGCCAGCAGCCAAGATTTAAACGAAGCTTTCTTT
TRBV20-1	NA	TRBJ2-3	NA	CSASRQGRASTDTQYF	TGCAGTGCTAGCCGGCAGGGGAGGGCAAGCACAGATACGCAGTATTTT
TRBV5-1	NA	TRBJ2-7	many	CASSQAPGLTYEQYF	TGCGCCAGCAGCCAGGCTCCGGGCCTTACCTACGAGCAGTACTTC